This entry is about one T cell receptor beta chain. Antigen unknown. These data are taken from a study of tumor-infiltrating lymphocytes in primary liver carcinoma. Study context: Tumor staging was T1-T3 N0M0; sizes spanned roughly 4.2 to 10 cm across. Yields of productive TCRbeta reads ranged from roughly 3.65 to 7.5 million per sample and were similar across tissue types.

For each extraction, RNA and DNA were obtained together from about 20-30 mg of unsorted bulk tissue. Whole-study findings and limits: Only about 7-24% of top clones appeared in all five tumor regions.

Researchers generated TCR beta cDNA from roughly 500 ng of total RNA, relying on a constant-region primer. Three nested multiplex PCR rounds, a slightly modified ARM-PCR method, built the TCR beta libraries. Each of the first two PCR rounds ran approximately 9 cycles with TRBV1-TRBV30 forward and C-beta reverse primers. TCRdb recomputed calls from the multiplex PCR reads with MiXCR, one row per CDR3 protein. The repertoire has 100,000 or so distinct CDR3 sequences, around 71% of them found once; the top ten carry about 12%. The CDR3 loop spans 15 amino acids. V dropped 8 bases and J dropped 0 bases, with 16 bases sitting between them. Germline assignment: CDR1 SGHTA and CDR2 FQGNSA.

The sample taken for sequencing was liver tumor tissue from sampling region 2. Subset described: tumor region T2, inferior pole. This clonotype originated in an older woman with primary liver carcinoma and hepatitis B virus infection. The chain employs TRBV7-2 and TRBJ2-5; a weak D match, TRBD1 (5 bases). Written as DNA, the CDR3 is TGTGCCAGCGGCCCCACCCTCAGGGACCAAGAGACCCAGTACTTC. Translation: CASGPTLRDQETQYF.